The 22 T cell receptor beta chains below were found in one sample sequenced in a study of T-cell reconstitution after alpha-beta-depleted transplantation in children. Using unique molecular identifiers, the investigators prepared the TCRbeta library. MiXCR, run by TCRdb on the PCR reads, gives a single entry per CDR3 protein. The sample consists of over 400,000 distinct CDR3 sequences, 43% of them appearing once. The material was PBMCs, obtained before TCRalphabeta/CD19-depleted stem cell transplant. The receptors were gathered from a girl aged 2-10 years with aplastic anemia, due to receive a stem cell transplant.

The chain is built from TRBV3-1 and TRBJ2-7; the D call may be TRBD1 or TRBD2 (6 bases each). V was pared by 5 bases and J by 3 bases, with 11 bases between. The CDR3 runs 13 residues. Germline lookup yields CDR1 LGHDT and CDR2 YNNKEL (reference sequence). The CDR3 protein is CASSKGGNYEQYF. In DNA, the CDR3 is TGTGCCAGCAGCAAGGGGGGCAACTACGAGCAGTACTTC.

This sequence joins TRBV5-1 and TRBJ2-1, with a weak D call TRBD1 (6 bases). Trimming stripped 0 bases from V and 7 bases from J, with 14 bases between. CDR3 size: 15 residues. Per the germline V gene, CDR1 is SGHRS and CDR2 is YFSETQ. The CDR3 loop is CASSLAAGVANEQFF. CDR3 sequence (DNA): TGCGCCAGCAGCTTGGCCGCAGGGGTAGCGAATGAGCAGTTCTTC. Together with reference TRBV5-1 and TRBJ2-1, the CDR3 gives the full variable domain: KAGVTQTPRYLIKTRGQQVTLSCSPISGHRSVSWYQQTPGQGLQFLFEYFSETQRNKGNFPGRFSGRQFSNSRSEMNVSTLELGDSALYLCASSLAAGVANEQFFGPGTRLTVL.

The sample holds many counts of this clonotype. The chain joins TRBV5-1 to TRBJ2-7; D is perhaps TRBD1 (5 bases). The ends were cut back, 3 bases at V and 4 bases at J, with 11 bases in the middle. Germline V CDR1 and CDR2: SGHRS, YFSETQ. CDR3 size: 13 residues. The DNA of the CDR3 is TGCGCCAGCAGCTCTAGGGGATGGTACGAGCAGTACTTC. Encoded protein: CASSSRGWYEQYF.

For this clonotype: A much bigger clone sits one base away, suggesting this may be a read error. The chain employs TRBV5-6 and TRBJ1-5, with unresolved D. This CDR3 spans 18 amino acids. The germline CDR1 and CDR2 sequences are SGHDT and YYEEEE. The V end was cut by 7 bases, the J end by 4 bases, with 27 bases between. CDR3 sequence: CASHQGGLYGLLNQPQHF. The CDR3, as DNA: TGTGCCAGCCATCAAGGAGGGCTCTATGGACTATTAAATCAGCCCCAGCATTTT.

The V gene is TRBV9, the J gene TRBJ2-1, with 12 bases identical to TRBD2. The V segment lost 2 bases and the J segment 0 bases; nucleotides outside the gene matches: 6. This CDR3 has 18 residues. Germline V CDR1 and CDR2: SGDLS, YYNGEE. CDR3: CASSVRLAGESSYNEQFF. In DNA form, the CDR3 reads TGTGCCAGCAGCGTTCGACTAGCGGGAGAGAGCTCCTACAATGAGCAGTTCTTC.

There are many counts of this clonotype. The V and J genes are TRBV12-3 or TRBV12-4 and TRBJ2-2; D is unresolved. The CDR3 runs to 12 residues. V was clipped by 6 bases and J by 3 bases, with 5 bases between them. For the CDR3, the DNA is TGTGCCAGCAGCTCTCACACCGGGGAGCTGTTTTTT. Translation gives CASSSHTGELFF.

The V and J genes are TRBV12-3 or TRBV12-4 and TRBJ2-3; D is unclear. The germline V and J ends were trimmed by 7 bases and 8 bases, with 13 bases remaining between them. The CDR3 spans 12 residues. The CDR3 sequence: CASTAVFGTQYF. As DNA, the CDR3 is TGTGCCAGCACCGCCGTCTTCGGTACGCAGTATTTT.

The table lists this clonotype with a count of one. The rearrangement uses TRBV7-6 and TRBJ2-3; D uncertain. The CDR3 is 16 residues long. The V and J ends lost 1 base and 3 bases respectively, with 14 bases between them. Germline CDR1 and CDR2: SGHVS and FNYEAQ. As DNA, the CDR3 is TGTGCCAGCAGCTTAGTCCGGTGGGGTTTGACAGATACGCAGTATTTT. The encoded protein is CASSLVRWGLTDTQYF.

This clonotype was seen only a few times. The rearrangement joins TRBV2 to TRBJ2-3; tentative D call: TRBD2 (5 bases). The CDR3 sequence is 16 residues long. V was clipped by 6 bases and J by 0 bases, with 16 bases between them. CDR1 and CDR2 (germline): SNHLY, FYNNEI. The CDR3 DNA reads TGTGCCAGCAGGGATGGGAGCCAGTATAGCACAGATACGCAGTATTTT. Its protein product is CASRDGSQYSTDTQYF.

The DNA for the CDR3 is TGCAGTGCTAGGAGGGGACAGGGGGCTTACGAGCAGTACTTC. This sequence encodes CSARRGQGAYEQYF. This chain links TRBV20-1 with TRBJ2-7; 12 positions match TRBD1. This CDR3 has 14 amino acids. Per germline, CDR1 DFQATT and CDR2 SNEGSKA (reference sequence). The V segment lost 3 bases and the J segment 4 bases; nucleotides outside the gene matches: 4.

The genes are TRBV6-2 or TRBV6-3 and TRBJ1-1, with D unresolved. Germline CDR1 is MNHEY and CDR2 is SVGEGT. The CDR3 runs to 14 residues. Trimming removed 0 bases from V and 7 bases from J, with 12 bases in between. The DNA of the CDR3 is TGTGCCAGCAGTTACTCCAAAGGGCGAGGTGAAGCTTTCTTT. It translates to CASSYSKGRGEAFF.

The rearrangement links TRBV30 to TRBJ2-3; possibly TRBD2 for D (6 bases). Germline V gene sequence: CDR1 GTSNPN, CDR2 SVGIG (reference sequence). V was pared by 3 bases and J by 4 bases, with 17 bases between. The CDR3 length is 15 residues. This chain's CDR3 is CAWSPGTGGADTQYF. CDR3 nucleotides: TGTGCCTGGAGCCCCGGGACTGGAGGTGCAGATACGCAGTATTTT.

The chain has TRBV29-1 and TRBJ1-1; 8 nucleotides agree with TRBD1. The V segment lost 4 bases and the J segment 3 bases; nucleotides outside the gene matches: 10. The CDR3 contains 15 residues. Looked up from germline, CDR1 is SQVTM and CDR2 is ANQGSEA. The CDR3 spells CSVVIPRGQHTEAFF. CDR3 DNA sequence: TGCAGCGTTGTTATCCCCAGGGGGCAACACACTGAAGCTTTCTTT.

Worth noting for this clonotype: With a much larger clone just one base away, this may be a read error. The rearrangement uses TRBV9 and TRBJ2-5, with 12 bases fitting TRBD2. Germline V gene data show CDR1 as SGDLS and CDR2 as YYNGEE. The CDR3 sequence is 14 residues long. CDR3 loop: CAGSVGLAGETQYF. The CDR3 nucleotides are TGTGCCGGCAGCGTGGGACTAGCGGGAGAGACCCAGTACTTC.

The table lists this clonotype with many counts. The chain is built from TRBV7-9 and TRBJ2-1; D might be TRBD1 (5 bases). The length of the CDR3 is 15 residues. CDR1 and CDR2 (germline): SEHNR, FQNEAQ (reference sequence). The V gene lost 4 bases and the J gene lost 5 bases, with 15 bases spanning the gap. CDR3 protein: CASSSSEQGHNEQFF. In DNA, the CDR3 is TGTGCCAGCAGCTCCAGTGAGCAGGGCCACAATGAGCAGTTCTTC.

The chain joins TRBV6-2 or TRBV6-3 to TRBJ1-5; no clear D gene. The CDR3 is 15 amino acids. V lost 3 bases to trimming and J lost 0 bases, with 9 bases between them. Germline CDR1 MNHEY, CDR2 SVGEGT. The CDR3 protein is CASSYSGLSNQPQHF. Here the CDR3 DNA reads TGTGCCAGCAGTTATTCAGGCCTTAGCAATCAGCCCCAGCATTTT.

In its sample, this clonotype was seen once. The chain recombines TRBV5-1 with TRBJ1-1; 8 nucleotides match TRBD1. V trimming: 3 bases; J trimming: 1 base; junction bases outside the gene matches: 5. The germline CDR1 and CDR2 sequences are SGHRS and YFSETQ. This CDR3 has 15 amino acids. CDR3 coding DNA: TGCGCCAGCAGCTGGGGACAGGTGCAGAACACTGAAGCTTTCTTT. It specifies CASSWGQVQNTEAFF. Looking up the rest from reference TRBV5-1 and TRBJ1-1 gives the full variable domain: KAGVTQTPRYLIKTRGQQVTLSCSPISGHRSVSWYQQTPGQGLQFLFEYFSETQRNKGNFPGRFSGRQFSNSRSEMNVSTLELGDSALYLCASSWGQVQNTEAFFGQGTRLTVV.

The CDR3 reads CASSPRAGTSYEQYF. The CDR3 bases are TGTGCCAGCAGTCCTAGAGCGGGAACCTCCTACGAGCAGTACTTC. This rearrangement joins TRBV27 to TRBJ2-7; 7 bases agree with TRBD2. J lost 0 bases, V lost 5 bases, and 7 bases had no gene match. Per the germline V gene, CDR1 is MNHEY and CDR2 is SMNVEV (reference sequence). This CDR3 is 15 amino acids long.

This clonotype was counted many times. This chain joins TRBV9 and TRBJ2-1, with 11 bases matching TRBD2. CDR3 length: 15 amino acids. Germline-derived CDR1 and CDR2 are SGDLS and YYNGEE. Trimming removed 2 bases from V and 7 bases from J; junction bases left unmatched: 5. CDR3 residues: CASSVGPSGGNEQFF. DNA for the CDR3: TGTGCCAGCAGCGTTGGCCCTAGCGGGGGGAATGAGCAGTTCTTC.

The chain uses TRBV20-1 and TRBJ2-5, with a tentative D call TRBD1 (5 bases). Trimming removed 0 bases from V and 3 bases from J, with 8 bases in between. This CDR3 has 13 residues. The germline V gene encodes CDR1 DFQATT and CDR2 SNEGSKA (reference sequence). The chain's CDR3 is CSARDPGKETQYF. Here the CDR3 DNA reads TGCAGTGCTAGAGATCCAGGGAAAGAGACCCAGTACTTC.

V is TRBV28 and J is TRBJ2-7, with TRBD2 matching 12 bases. There are 17 residues in the CDR3. V shed 2 bases, J shed 2 bases, and the junction held 7 bases outside the gene matches. The germline V gene has CDR1 MDHEN and CDR2 SYDVKM. For the CDR3, the DNA is TGTGCCAGCAGTTTAACCAGTGGACTAGCGGGAACCTACGAGCAGTACTTC. It specifies CASSLTSGLAGTYEQYF.

The chain combines TRBV20-1 with TRBJ2-3, with D unresolved. This CDR3 has 11 amino acids. Germline V gene lookup returns CDR1 DFQATT and CDR2 SNEGSKA (reference sequence). Trimming removed 3 bases from V and 4 bases from J, with 5 bases in between. The CDR3 loop is CSARYADTQYF. The CDR3 DNA reads TGCAGTGCTAGGTACGCAGATACGCAGTATTTT.